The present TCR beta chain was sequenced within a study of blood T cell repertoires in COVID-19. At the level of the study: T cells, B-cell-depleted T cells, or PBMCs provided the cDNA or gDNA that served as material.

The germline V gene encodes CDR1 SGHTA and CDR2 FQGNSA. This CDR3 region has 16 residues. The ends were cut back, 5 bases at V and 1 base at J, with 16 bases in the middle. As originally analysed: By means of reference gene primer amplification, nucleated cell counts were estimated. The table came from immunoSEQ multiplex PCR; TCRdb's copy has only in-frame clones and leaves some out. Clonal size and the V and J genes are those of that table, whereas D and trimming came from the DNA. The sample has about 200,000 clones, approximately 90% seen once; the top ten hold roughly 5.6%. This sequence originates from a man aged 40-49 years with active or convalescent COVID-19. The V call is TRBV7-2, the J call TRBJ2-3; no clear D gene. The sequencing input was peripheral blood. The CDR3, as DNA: TGTGCCAGCAGCCCCACCCCCCTAGGTGGCACAGATACGCAGTATTTT. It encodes CASSPTPLGGTDTQYF.